A selection of T cell receptor beta chains follows, all from one sample in a study of T cells after yellow fever vaccination. TCRdb reanalysed the 5' RACE reads using MiXCR and keeps one entry per CDR3 protein. The data contain 400,000 to 650,000 distinct CDR3 sequences, about a fifth of them singletons. Source: PBMCs, taken about 21 days after the first yellow fever vaccination. The origin of the receptors is a young man who received the YFV17D yellow fever vaccine. Both conserved end residues are part of each CDR3. Each record gives: D gene, V gene, J gene, clone size, CDR3 DNA, CDR3 protein. The D gene is left open where the match is weak. Rows give clone size only sometimes, using once, few, many, or a class for an expanded clone.

.	TRBV4-1	TRBJ1-3	few	TGCGCCAGCAGCCAAGATAAGGGATCTGGAAACACCATATATTTT	CASSQDKGSGNTIYF
.	TRBV7-9	TRBJ2-5	.	TGTGCCAGCAGCTTACCGGATTGGGAGACCCAGTACTTC	CASSLPDWETQYF
TRBD2	TRBV2	TRBJ2-1	few	TGTGCCAGCACCAGGAGGACTAGCGGCTCAGAGCAGTTCTTC	CASTRRTSGSEQFF
TRBD2	TRBV11-1	TRBJ2-1	.	TGTGCCAGCAGCTTACCTAGCGGGGGGCCGAGCTCCTACAATGAGCAGTTCTTC	CASSLPSGGPSSYNEQFF
TRBD1	TRBV10-3	TRBJ1-1	few	TGTGCCATCAGTCACGGAGACAGGGAAGGACACACTGAAGCTTTCTTT	CAISHGDREGHTEAFF
TRBD1	TRBV4-1	TRBJ2-3	few	TGCGCCAGCAGCCAAGATGGGACAGGGGGCGCAGATACGCAGTATTTT	CASSQDGTGGADTQYF
TRBD2	TRBV7-6	TRBJ2-1	.	TGTGCCAGCAGCTCCCCTTTTGGGCGGGGGGTACCTAATGAGCAGTTCTTC	CASSSPFGRGVPNEQFF
TRBD1	TRBV4-2	TRBJ2-2	few	TGTGCCAGCAGCCAAGTGGGACAGGGGGCTCCCGGGGAGCTGTTTTTT	CASSQVGQGAPGELFF
.	TRBV7-8	TRBJ2-1	many	TGTGCCAGCAGCTTATTTGCGCTGCCGGACCCCCACTTC	CASSLFALPDPHF
.	TRBV4-2	TRBJ2-2	few	TGTGCCAGCGGGTCGCCGAGGGCCACCGGGGAGCTGTTTTTT	CASGSPRATGELFF